Many counts were recorded for the clone carrying this T cell receptor (beta chain). Its antigen is unknown. Unique molecular identifiers featured in how the TCRbeta library was prepared. TCRdb re-called the PCR reads through MiXCR, storing one row per CDR3 protein. The sample gives about 300,000 distinct CDR3 sequences, around 7.1% of which show up once; approximately 9% is in the top ten. This entry is derived from a study of T-cell reconstitution after alpha-beta-depleted transplantation in children. Study results and limitations: Most T-cell counts and diversity one year after the transplant came from T cells that were newly produced. Where alpha-beta T cells came from about two months after transplant was reportedly several hundred expanded graft clones. Elevated TCRbeta diversity at day 60 was traced, in some patients, to surviving recipient T cells and thymic progenitors.

The sequencing here drew on peripheral blood, taken 360 days after TCRalphabeta/CD19-depleted stem cell transplant. This receptor was identified in a female patient aged 2-9 years who had a stem cell transplant for Fanconi anemia, so the T cells may come from the graft donor.

The CDR3 DNA reads as TGTGCCAGCAGGGCCCGGGGGAGCTCCTACGAGCAGTACTTC. Translating gives CASRARGSSYEQYF. This sequence joins TRBV6-5 and TRBJ2-7; TRBD2 is a possible D gene (6 bases). V shed 6 bases and J shed 0 bases, with 12 bases lying between them. CDR3 size: 14 residues. CDR1 and CDR2 (germline): MNHEY, SVGAGI.